This T cell receptor beta chain was captured by sequencing in a study of blood T cell repertoires in COVID-19. Measured with immunoSEQ multiplex PCR; TCRdb has only the in-frame clones, and not every one. The profile shows some 250,000 clones, approximately 82% of them singletons. The CDR3 contains 15 residues. V lost 1 base to trimming and J lost 0 bases, with 7 bases between them. The germline V gene has CDR1 MNHEY and CDR2 SMNVEV (reference sequence). The chain uses TRBV27 and TRBJ2-1, with no clear D. The sequence came from a man aged 25 to 40 who had recovered from COVID-19. The source material was peripheral blood. CDR3 protein: CASSLYWSSYNEQFF. The CDR3 DNA sequence: TGTGCCAGCAGTTTATACTGGAGCTCCTACAATGAGCAGTTCTTC.